A single sample is the source of the 15 T cell receptor beta chains below, sequenced in a study of blood T cells in healthy people across ages. PCR was performed a second time for 7 to 11 cycles using a sample-barcoded 5' primer and a J-beta primer mix. TCRdb independently ran MiXCR on the 5' RACE reads; one entry per CDR3 protein. The sample includes about 760,000 distinct CDR3 sequences, 25% seen only once; the top ten take 9.4%. These data also featured in a second study, about T cells of mothers and their children.

The sequenced material came from blood. These receptors were obtained from a boy younger than 18 in good health.

The CDR3 DNA follows: TGTGCCAGCAGCCAGGGGGTCGGCATTCAGTACTTC. Encoded protein: CASSQGVGIQYF. The rearrangement links TRBV28 to TRBJ2-4, with 7 bases fitting TRBD1. Germline lookup yields CDR1 MDHEN and CDR2 SYDVKM. J lost 9 bases, V lost 6 bases, and 5 bases had no gene match. This CDR3 is 12 amino acids long.

V is TRBV5-1 and J is TRBJ2-1; TRBD2 agrees at 10 bases. With 3 bases clipped from V and 2 bases from J, the junction kept 5 bases outside the gene matches. The CDR3 runs to 16 residues. Germline CDR1 SGHRS, CDR2 YFSETQ. This CDR3 reads CASSSIAGGAYNEQFF. In DNA form, the CDR3 reads TGCGCCAGCAGCTCTATAGCGGGGGGTGCCTACAATGAGCAGTTCTTC. The variable domain in full, completed from reference TRBV5-1 and TRBJ2-1, reads KAGVTQTPRYLIKTRGQQVTLSCSPISGHRSVSWYQQTPGQGLQFLFEYFSETQRNKGNFPGRFSGRQFSNSRSEMNVSTLELGDSALYLCASSSIAGGAYNEQFFGPGTRLTVL.

This sequence joins TRBV6-2 or TRBV6-3 and TRBJ2-5; the D is unclear. The V end lost 7 bases, the J end lost 3 bases, and 9 bases lay between the germline ends. Germline V gene sequence: CDR1 MNHEY, CDR2 SVGEGT. The CDR3 has 12 residues. The CDR3 reads CASTQWEETQYF. In DNA, the CDR3 is TGTGCCAGCACCCAATGGGAAGAGACCCAGTACTTC.

This clonotype was recorded a few times. V usage is TRBV7-8 and J usage is TRBJ1-2; D unresolved. Germline lookup yields CDR1 SGHVS and CDR2 FQNEAQ. The CDR3 loop spans 14 amino acids. V was pared by 2 bases and J by 8 bases, with 15 bases between. For the CDR3, the DNA is TGTGCCAGCAGCTTAAGCTCGTCGGGCTACGGCTACACCTTC. Amino acids: CASSLSSSGYGYTF.

The V gene is TRBV28, the J gene TRBJ2-1; TRBD1 matches at 12 bases. The junction had 21 bases not matched to a gene; V was cut back by 6 bases and J by 6 bases. Germline lookup yields CDR1 MDHEN and CDR2 SYDVKM. CDR3 length: 20 residues. CDR3 coding DNA: TGTGCCAGCAGCCTTCCGAGGGGTTCGATGGGACAGGGGGCTGGCAATGAGCAGTTCTTC. As protein: CASSLPRGSMGQGAGNEQFF.

The chain uses TRBV10-3 and TRBJ2-5, with TRBD1 as a possible D gene (6 bases). Germline V gene sequence: CDR1 ENHRY, CDR2 SYGVKD. This CDR3 comprises 14 residues. Trimming pared 10 bases from V and 2 bases from J, leaving 17 bases between. The CDR3 reads CATRPAGEQETQYF. The CDR3 DNA sequence: TGTGCCACCCGACCCGCAGGGGAACAAGAGACCCAGTACTTC.

This chain connects TRBV18 to TRBJ2-7; the D gene is possibly TRBD2 (5 bases). This CDR3 spans 15 amino acids. With 2 bases removed from V and 1 base from J, the gap between germline ends came to 12 bases. Germline V CDR1 and CDR2: KGHSH, LQKENI. The CDR3 bases are TGTGCCAGCTCACCAGCGAGCGGAGATTCCTACGAGCAGTACTTC. This encodes CASSPASGDSYEQYF.

This clonotype was found a few times. The chain is built from TRBV24-1 and TRBJ2-6; D ambiguous. CDR1 KGHDR and CDR2 SFDVKD come from the germline V gene. Trimming shortened V by 1 base and J by 2 bases, and 2 bases separated the two germline ends. This CDR3 comprises 14 residues. CDR3: CATSDFTGANVLTF. The CDR3 region has the DNA TGTGCCACCAGTGATTTCACTGGGGCCAACGTCCTGACTTTC.

The sample holds a few counts of this clonotype. The V call is TRBV6-6, the J call TRBJ2-7; 7 positions match TRBD1. This CDR3 contains 13 residues. CDR1 is MNHNY, CDR2 SVGAGI, per germline (reference sequence). V gave up 8 bases and J gave up 5 bases; unmatched junction bases: 9. For the CDR3, the DNA is TGTGCCAGCTATGCGACAGGGCGGAACGAGCAGTACTTC. Encoded protein: CASYATGRNEQYF.

The chain combines TRBV4-3 with TRBJ2-3; D unclear. Deletions cut 4 bases from V and 3 bases from J, with 14 bases between. In germline, CDR1 is LGHNA, CDR2 YSLEER. This CDR3 has 15 amino acids. This chain's CDR3 is CASSPSVGSTDTQYF. The CDR3 DNA reads as TGCGCCAGCAGCCCGAGCGTTGGGTCTACAGATACGCAGTATTTT.

The chain uses TRBV28 and TRBJ2-7; unclear D gene. Trimming left V 3 bases short and J 0 bases short, with 6 bases between. Germline lookup yields CDR1 MDHEN and CDR2 SYDVKM. The CDR3 spans 13 residues. CDR3 amino acids: CASSLVNSYEQYF. The CDR3, as DNA: TGTGCCAGCAGTTTGGTGAACTCCTACGAGCAGTACTTC.

This clonotype was observed a few times. V is TRBV28 and J is TRBJ2-7; D remains unclear. V was cut by 7 bases and J by 0 bases, with 16 bases left in between. The germline V gene encodes CDR1 MDHEN and CDR2 SYDVKM. This CDR3 has 15 residues. CDR3 amino acids: CASTQATDPSYEQYF. The CDR3 DNA reads as TGTGCCAGCACCCAGGCCACAGACCCCTCCTACGAGCAGTACTTC.

The chain links TRBV6-1 to TRBJ2-1; 11 bases line up with TRBD2. The J segment lost 14 bases and the V segment lost 6 bases, leaving 15 bases of the junction unmatched. The germline CDR1 and CDR2 sequences are MNHNS and SASEGT. The CDR3 is 15 residues long. The CDR3 is CASSPLAGGPNIEFF. CDR3 nucleotide sequence: TGTGCCAGCAGCCCCTTAGCGGGAGGGCCGAACATTGAGTTCTTC.

The J gene is TRBJ2-7, the V gene TRBV6-5; 9 positions agree with TRBD1. Germline CDR1 is MNHEY and CDR2 is SVGAGI. J lost 4 bases, V lost 1 base, and 5 bases had no gene match. This CDR3 contains 15 residues. The CDR3 coding sequence is TGTGCCAGCAGTTACTTGACAGGGGGGGCGTACGAGCAGTACTTC. Translated, it gives CASSYLTGGAYEQYF.

V gene TRBV9 combines with J gene TRBJ2-5; 8 bases agree with TRBD1. Unmatched junction bases numbered 6, after V lost 1 base and J lost 1 base. There are 16 residues in the CDR3. In germline, CDR1 is SGDLS, CDR2 YYNGEE. CDR3 sequence: CASSVTRGQAQETQYF. CDR3 DNA sequence: TGTGCCAGCAGCGTAACCAGGGGACAGGCCCAAGAGACCCAGTACTTC.